The sequence of this TCR delta chain was determined in a study of gamma-delta T cells after stem cell transplantation. Turning to this clone: TCRdb attributes to this sequence the protein of a much larger clone, which differs from the DNA translation at residue 6; a read error is likely, and the protein displayed is translated from the DNA.

TCRdb reprocessed the RT-PCR reads using CATT. The profile shows around 2,200 delta-chain clones, roughly 5% of them singletons. This CDR3 is 19 amino acids long. CDR1 is GEAIGNYY, CDR2 EKD, per germline. The V gene end was trimmed by 0 bases and the J gene end by 3 bases; junction bases not matched to a gene: 14. Sequenced material: gamma-delta T cells. The TCR sequence derives from a human donor. It is not recorded whose cells these are; they may come from a transplant donor. The rearrangement uses TRDV2 and TRDJ1; TRDD3 matches at 11 bases. CDR3 in amino acids: CACDTVRMLGDTAADKLIF. CDR3 sequence (DNA): TGTGCCTGTGACACCGTTCGAATGCTGGGGGATACTGCGGCCGATAAACTCATCTTT.